This TCR beta chain was observed in a study of blood T cell repertoires in COVID-19. The overall study: From T cells, B-cell-depleted T cells, or PBMCs came the material, which was cDNA or gDNA.

The assay was immunoSEQ multiplex PCR, and TCRdb's table has in-frame clones only and misses some. The profile shows tens of thousands of clones, roughly nine tenths of them singletons. Germline V gene sequence: CDR1 LNHDA, CDR2 SQIVND (reference sequence). J gave up 4 bases and V 4 bases, and 5 bases lay outside the gene matches. The CDR3 consists of 15 residues. The receptor was derived from a woman between 70 and 85 years old with acute or convalescent COVID-19. This sequence joins TRBV19 and TRBJ2-1; 9 bases agree with TRBD2. Input material: peripheral blood. The CDR3 protein is CASSTSGGLYNEQFF. For the CDR3, the DNA is TGTGCCAGTAGTACCAGCGGGGGGTTATACAATGAGCAGTTCTTC. The whole variable domain, remainder taken from reference TRBV19 and TRBJ2-1, is DGGITQSPKYLFRKEGQNVTLSCEQNLNHDAMYWYRQDPGQGLRLIYYSQIVNDFQKGDIAEGYSVSREKKESFPLTVTSAQKNPTAFYLCASSTSGGLYNEQFFGPGTRLTVL.